This TCR beta chain was observed in a study of blood T cell repertoires in COVID-19. Study background: COVID-19 samples collected from the United States, Italy and Spain covered acute and convalescent phases. PBMCs, B-cell-depleted T cells, or T cells were the source of the cDNA or gDNA that made up the material.

The trim removed 0 bases at V and 0 bases at J, leaving 5 bases unmatched. The CDR3 contains 17 residues. CDR1 and CDR2 (germline): MGHRA, YSYEKL. Authors' processing steps: Nucleated cell counts were estimated from reference gene primer amplification. Assay used: immunoSEQ multiplex PCR; TCRdb lists only in-frame clones, some missing. From that table come the V and J calls and clone size; the DNA was used to work out D and trimming. The sample contains about 60,000 clones, 88% of which appear only once. Sequenced sample: peripheral blood. The origin of this receptor is a man between 65 and 85 years old with acute or convalescent COVID-19. The chain recombines TRBV4-1 with TRBJ2-4; TRBD2 matches 7 bases. The CDR3 coding sequence is TGCGCCAGCAGCCAAGACCCTCCGGGGGGAGCCAAAAACATTCAGTACTTC. Translation gives CASSQDPPGGAKNIQYF.